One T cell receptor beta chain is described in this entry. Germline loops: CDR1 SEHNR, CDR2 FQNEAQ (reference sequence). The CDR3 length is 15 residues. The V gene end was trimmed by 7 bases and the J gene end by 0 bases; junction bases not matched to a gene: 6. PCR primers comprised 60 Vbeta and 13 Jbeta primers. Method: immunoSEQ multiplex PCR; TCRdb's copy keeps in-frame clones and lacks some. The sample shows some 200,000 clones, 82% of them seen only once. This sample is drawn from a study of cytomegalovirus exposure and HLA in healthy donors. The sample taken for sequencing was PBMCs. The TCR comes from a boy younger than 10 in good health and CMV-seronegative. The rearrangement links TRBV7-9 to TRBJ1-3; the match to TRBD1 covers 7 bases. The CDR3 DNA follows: TGTGCCAGCACCCCCGACAGGGCCTCTGGAAACACCATATATTTT. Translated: CASTPDRASGNTIYF.